This record covers a single T cell receptor (beta chain). Germline CDR1 is MNHEY and CDR2 is SVGAGI. The CDR3 totals 15 residues. The junction had 9 bases not matched to a gene; V was cut back by 7 bases and J by 3 bases. The data derive from a study of blood T cell repertoires in COVID-19. Study background: The origin of the acute and convalescent COVID-19 samples was the United States, Italy and Spain. In each case, the material was cDNA or gDNA derived from T cells, B-cell-depleted T cells, or PBMCs.

Per the authors' pipeline: Reference gene primer amplification gave estimated nucleated cell counts. Sequencing was performed with immunoSEQ multiplex PCR; in TCRdb, only in-frame clones are kept and a portion is missing. The V and J calls and clone size are taken from that table; D and trimming were inferred from the DNA. The repertoire includes 200,000 to 250,000 clones, 82% of them detected once, and about 5.3% sits in the top ten. The material sequenced was peripheral blood. This receptor was obtained from a woman older than 75 with active or convalescent COVID-19. J is TRBJ1-5 and V is TRBV6-5; TRBD1 agrees at 7 bases. The CDR3 here is CASNTDRFINQPQHF. The CDR3 DNA reads as TGTGCCAGCAATACGGACAGGTTTATCAATCAGCCCCAGCATTTT.